Listed below are T cell receptor beta chains from one sample, sequenced in a study of regulatory T cells in long-lasting Graves disease. A single record per CDR3 protein comes from TCRdb applying MiXCR to the multiplex PCR reads. The table records more than 300,000 distinct CDR3 sequences, around 16% of them present only once. A further study also used this sample, focusing on T cells in Graves' hyperthyroidism and ophthalmopathy.

The material was peripheral blood mononuclear cells (PBMCs), obtained at new diagnosis, from a patient treated with antithyroid drugs. All receptors come from a woman in her late teens or twenties with Graves disease. CDR3s include the opening cysteine and the closing phenylalanine or tryptophan. The order of the fields is V gene, CDR3 length, J gene, clone size, D gene, CDR3 protein. The D gene is left open where the match is weak. Some rows have no size entry. The others give once, few or many, or a class for an expanded clone.

TRBV18,15,TRBJ1-1,many,NA,CASSPVPERRTEAFF
TRBV7-8,8,TRBJ2-3,many,NA,CASSEVDF
TRBV7-6,16,TRBJ2-3,NA,TRBD2,CASSLMAGGSTDTQYF
TRBV9,15,TRBJ1-1,few,NA,CASSPDVRTSTEAFF
TRBV15,17,TRBJ1-2,few,NA,CATSNMLQGPQNYGYTF
TRBV2,15,TRBJ2-3,many,TRBD1,CASSEGQDVADTQYF
TRBV30,15,TRBJ2-3,many,NA,CAWSRGGRGADTQYF
TRBV27,15,TRBJ2-1,many,TRBD1,CASRRTGSPYNEQFF
TRBV28,15,TRBJ2-1,many,NA,CASSLNAVLQNEQFF
TRBV30,12,TRBJ2-7,many,NA,CAWSRSIHEQYF
TRBV6-5,15,TRBJ2-5,many,NA,CASSYRTGTIETQYF
TRBV12-3/TRBV12-4,12,TRBJ2-1,many,NA,CASRSRGDEQFF
TRBV12-3/TRBV12-4,15,TRBJ2-2,many,NA,CASSFPQRDTGELFF
TRBV30,19,TRBJ2-3,many,NA,CAWSIGNRLTRRGADTQYF
TRBV6-1,17,TRBJ1-4,many,TRBD1,CASSARRQGASNEKLFF
TRBV9,14,TRBJ1-3,NA,TRBD1,CASSVGTDGNTIYF
TRBV12-3/TRBV12-4,15,TRBJ1-1,many,NA,CASSLRSGRRTEAFF
TRBV2,13,TRBJ2-1,many,NA,CASSERSYNEQFF
TRBV6-4,13,TRBJ2-3,few,NA,CASGSGHTDTQYF
TRBV12-3/TRBV12-4,15,TRBJ2-1,few,NA,CASSPRDRRDNEQFF
TRBV20-1,19,TRBJ1-5,NA,TRBD1,CSAKELRQGGVSSNQPQHF
TRBV5-1,19,TRBJ2-1,NA,TRBD2,CASSQGLAGGRGSVNEQFF
TRBV6-1,16,TRBJ2-7,NA,TRBD2,CASSEGGRALSFEQYF
TRBV24-1,13,TRBJ2-2,few,TRBD1,CATSSQGTGELFF
TRBV20-1,15,TRBJ2-1,NA,TRBD2,CSARGPSGGANEQFF
TRBV9,14,TRBJ2-1,few,TRBD1,CASSDGTGFNEQFF
TRBV20-1,14,TRBJ1-4,NA,NA,CSARGGGANEKLFF
TRBV10-3,16,TRBJ2-7,few,TRBD1,CASSFIGTGGSYEQYF
TRBV20-1,17,TRBJ2-1,many,TRBD2,CSARDLRAGGLRHEQFF
TRBV6-1,14,TRBJ2-2,many,NA,CASLWRANTGELFF
TRBV19,12,TRBJ2-5,NA,TRBD1,CASREGGETQYF
TRBV4-1,15,TRBJ1-4,few,NA,CASSQVETTNEKLFF
TRBV20-1,13,TRBJ1-4,NA,NA,CSASRTANENLFF
TRBV11-2,16,TRBJ1-2,many,TRBD1,CASSVRQGAEPYGYTF
TRBV20-1,14,TRBJ2-1,many,TRBD1,CSATRQGAYNEQFF
TRBV9,16,TRBJ2-3,many,NA,CASSPRRGPSTDTQYF
TRBV3-1,14,TRBJ2-2,many,NA,CASSQDYPAGELFF
TRBV20-1,13,TRBJ1-6,many,NA,CSARGEPNSPLHF
TRBV11-2,17,TRBJ1-3,many,NA,CASSLQTRRGSGNTIYF
TRBV5-8,13,TRBJ2-3,NA,TRBD1,CASSTGDRDTQYF
TRBV11-2,14,TRBJ2-4,many,NA,CASSLGDRSGIQYF
TRBV19,15,TRBJ2-7,few,TRBD2,CASSISLAGEFEQYF
TRBV7-9,16,TRBJ2-1,many,TRBD1,CASSFWTGGSYNEQFF
TRBV2,15,TRBJ2-2,many,TRBD1,CASSVRGRDTGELFF
TRBV2,13,TRBJ2-4,many,NA,CASRSDSQNIQYF
TRBV3-1,15,TRBJ2-7,NA,NA,CASSQGGLTPHEQYF
TRBV19,15,TRBJ1-6,once,TRBD1,CASRAPGQYNSPLHF
TRBV7-2,18,TRBJ2-6,NA,NA,CASSTWGSGYSGANVLTF
TRBV24-1,14,TRBJ2-3,many,NA,CATSGADPHKTQYF
TRBV20-1,14,TRBJ2-7,many,NA,CSASRPGTPGEQYF
TRBV20-1,13,TRBJ1-2,many,TRBD1,CSARGQGNYGYTF